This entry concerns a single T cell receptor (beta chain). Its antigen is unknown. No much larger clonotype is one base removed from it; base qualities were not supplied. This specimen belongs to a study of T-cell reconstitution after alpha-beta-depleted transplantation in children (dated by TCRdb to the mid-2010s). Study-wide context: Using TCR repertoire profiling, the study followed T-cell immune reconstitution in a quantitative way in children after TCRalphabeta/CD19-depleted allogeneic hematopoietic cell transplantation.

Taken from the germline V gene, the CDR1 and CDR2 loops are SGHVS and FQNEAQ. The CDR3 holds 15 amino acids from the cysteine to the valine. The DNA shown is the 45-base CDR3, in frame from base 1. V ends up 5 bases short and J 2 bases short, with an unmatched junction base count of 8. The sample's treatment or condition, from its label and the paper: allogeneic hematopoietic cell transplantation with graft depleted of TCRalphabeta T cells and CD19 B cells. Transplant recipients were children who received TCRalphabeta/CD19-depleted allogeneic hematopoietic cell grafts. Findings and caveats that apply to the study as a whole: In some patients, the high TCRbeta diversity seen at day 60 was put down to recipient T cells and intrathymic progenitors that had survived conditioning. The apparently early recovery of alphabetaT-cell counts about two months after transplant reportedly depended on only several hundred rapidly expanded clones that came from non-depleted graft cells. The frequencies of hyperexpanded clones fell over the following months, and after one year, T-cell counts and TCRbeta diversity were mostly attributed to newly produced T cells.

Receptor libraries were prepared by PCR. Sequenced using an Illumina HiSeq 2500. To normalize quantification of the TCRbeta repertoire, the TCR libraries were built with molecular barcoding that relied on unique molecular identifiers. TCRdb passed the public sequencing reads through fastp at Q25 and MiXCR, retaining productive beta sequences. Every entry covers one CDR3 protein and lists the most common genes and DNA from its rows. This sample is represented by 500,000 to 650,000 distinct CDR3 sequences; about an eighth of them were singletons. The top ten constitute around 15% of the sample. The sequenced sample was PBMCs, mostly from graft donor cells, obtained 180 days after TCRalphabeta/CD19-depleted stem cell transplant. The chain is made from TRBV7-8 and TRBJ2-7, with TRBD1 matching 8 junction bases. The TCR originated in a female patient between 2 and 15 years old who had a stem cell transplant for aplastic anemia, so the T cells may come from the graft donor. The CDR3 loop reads CASSIQRTGTYEQYV. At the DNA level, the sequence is TGTGCCAGCAGCATTCAGAGGACAGGGACCTACGAGCAGTACGTC.